The 5 T cell receptor beta chains below all came from one sample that was sequenced in a study of T-cell memory formation after mild COVID-19. TCRdb fed the 5' RACE reads into MiXCR, producing one record per CDR3 protein. Here the sample spans hundreds of thousands of distinct CDR3 sequences, approximately 15% being singletons. The sequencing input was PBMCs or a T cell subset sorted from them (not recorded which). These receptors all stem from a man aged 18 to 29 who had mild COVID-19 (a few samples of this study predate the infection). Cell type and time point are not known.

The chain recombines TRBV20-1 with TRBJ1-4, with D unresolved. Germline CDR1 is DFQATT and CDR2 is SNEGSKA (reference sequence). Trimming cost V 5 bases and J 0 bases, with 10 bases left between them. The CDR3 is 14 residues long. The CDR3 bases are TGCAGTGCTGAAGCTTGGGCAACTAATGAAAAACTGTTTTTT. Amino acid sequence: CSAEAWATNEKLFF.

The chain combines TRBV30 with TRBJ2-5; perhaps TRBD2 as D (6 bases). This CDR3 region has 13 residues. Germline loops: CDR1 GTSNPN, CDR2 SVGIG (reference sequence). V lost 4 bases to trimming and J lost 4 bases, with 13 bases between them. The CDR3, as DNA: TGTGCCTGGACTGGGCGGAGGGTAGAGACCCAGTACTTC. Its protein product is CAWTGRRVETQYF.

This clonotype was picked up a small number of times. The V and J genes are TRBV6-2 or TRBV6-3 and TRBJ2-3; a weak D match, TRBD2 (5 bases). This CDR3 has 16 amino acids. Germline values: CDR1 MNHEY, CDR2 SVGEGT. V was shortened by 9 bases and J by 10 bases, with 29 bases between the two germline ends. CDR3 residues: CARPFSMGDPPDPQYF. CDR3 sequence (DNA): TGTGCCAGACCTTTTTCGATGGGAGACCCTCCGGATCCGCAGTATTTT.

V usage is TRBV7-9 and J usage is TRBJ2-2; 12 positions match TRBD1. With 5 bases clipped from V and 1 base from J, the junction kept 11 bases outside the gene matches. Per germline, CDR1 SEHNR and CDR2 FQNEAQ (reference sequence). The CDR3 consists of 19 residues. The CDR3: CASSQLHRDRGRNTGELFF. Here the CDR3 DNA reads TGTGCCAGCAGCCAATTACACCGGGACAGGGGGCGGAACACCGGGGAGCTGTTTTTT.

CDR3 DNA sequence: TGTGCCAGCTCCCTGGTCGACAGGGGCTTACAGCCCCAGCATTTT. It specifies CASSLVDRGLQPQHF. The chain joins TRBV18 to TRBJ1-5; 8 nucleotides match TRBD1. This CDR3 has 15 amino acids. Per the germline V gene, CDR1 is KGHSH and CDR2 is LQKENI. The J segment lost 7 bases and the V segment lost 6 bases, leaving 11 bases of the junction unmatched.